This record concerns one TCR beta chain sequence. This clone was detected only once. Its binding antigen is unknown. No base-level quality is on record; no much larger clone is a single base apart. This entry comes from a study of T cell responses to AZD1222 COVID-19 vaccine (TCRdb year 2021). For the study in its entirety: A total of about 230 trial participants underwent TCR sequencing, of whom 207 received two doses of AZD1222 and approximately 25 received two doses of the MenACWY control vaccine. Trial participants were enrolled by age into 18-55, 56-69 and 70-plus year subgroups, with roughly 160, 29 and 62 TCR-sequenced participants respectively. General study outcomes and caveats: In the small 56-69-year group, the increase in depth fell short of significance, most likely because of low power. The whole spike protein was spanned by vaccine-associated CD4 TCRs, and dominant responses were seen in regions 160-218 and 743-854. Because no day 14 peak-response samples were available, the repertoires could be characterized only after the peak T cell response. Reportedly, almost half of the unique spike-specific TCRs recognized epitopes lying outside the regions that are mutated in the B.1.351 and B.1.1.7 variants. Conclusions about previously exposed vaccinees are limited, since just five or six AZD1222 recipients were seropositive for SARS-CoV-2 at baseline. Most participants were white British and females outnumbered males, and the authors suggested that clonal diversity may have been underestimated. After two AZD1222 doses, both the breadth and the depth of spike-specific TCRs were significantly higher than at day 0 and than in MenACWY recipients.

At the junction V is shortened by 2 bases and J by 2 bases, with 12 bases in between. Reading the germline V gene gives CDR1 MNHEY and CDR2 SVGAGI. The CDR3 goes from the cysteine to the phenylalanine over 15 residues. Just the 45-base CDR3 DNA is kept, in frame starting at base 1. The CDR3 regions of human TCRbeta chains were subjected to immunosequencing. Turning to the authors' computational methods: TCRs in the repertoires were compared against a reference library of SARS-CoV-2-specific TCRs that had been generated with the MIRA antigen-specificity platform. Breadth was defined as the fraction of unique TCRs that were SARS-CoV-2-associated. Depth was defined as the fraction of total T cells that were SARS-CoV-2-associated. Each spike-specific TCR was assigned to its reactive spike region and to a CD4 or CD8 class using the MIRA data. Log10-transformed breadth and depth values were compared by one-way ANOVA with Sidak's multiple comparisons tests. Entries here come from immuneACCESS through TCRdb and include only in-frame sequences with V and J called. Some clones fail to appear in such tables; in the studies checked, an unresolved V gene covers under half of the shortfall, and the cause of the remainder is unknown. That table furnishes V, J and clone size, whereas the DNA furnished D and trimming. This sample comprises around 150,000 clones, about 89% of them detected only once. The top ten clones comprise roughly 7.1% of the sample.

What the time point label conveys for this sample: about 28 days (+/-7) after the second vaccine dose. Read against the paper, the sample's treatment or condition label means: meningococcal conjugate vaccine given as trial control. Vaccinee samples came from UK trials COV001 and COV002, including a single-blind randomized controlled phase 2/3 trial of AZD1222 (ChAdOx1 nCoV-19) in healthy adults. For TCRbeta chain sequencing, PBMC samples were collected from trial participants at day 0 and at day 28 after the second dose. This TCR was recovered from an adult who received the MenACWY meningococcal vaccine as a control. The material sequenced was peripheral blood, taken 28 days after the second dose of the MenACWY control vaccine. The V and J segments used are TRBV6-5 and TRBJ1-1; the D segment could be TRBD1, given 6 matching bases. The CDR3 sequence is CASSYGGQINTEAFF. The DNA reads TGTGCCAGCAGTTACGGTGGACAGATTAACACTGAAGCTTTCTTT.